One TCR beta chain is described in this entry. Its antigen is unidentified. The data belong to a study of CXCR3-negative and CXCR3-positive naive CD8 T cells. Study-wide background: The study obtained around 130 million TRB reads, about 1.5 +/- 0.3 million per library.

Study results and caveats: Memory CD8+ cells showed much lower diversity, while both naive subsets were comparably high. CXCR3-positive naive cells carried more hydrophobic TRB CDR3s than CXCR3-negative naive cells did. Cryopreserved PBMCs had partly decreased CXCR3 expression; fresh PBMCs were used in most assays.

This CDR3 contains 16 residues. CDR1 SGDLS and CDR2 YYNGEE come from the germline V gene. In preparing the TRB cDNA libraries, 5' RACE with UMI labels was used. TCRdb reprocessed the 5' RACE reads; each CDR3 protein has one entry and no DNA is given. Recorded for this sample: about 130,000 distinct CDR3 sequences. This TCR came from a human donor in good health. Some clones in this sample may be carry-over from other donors' samples. The gene calls are TRBV9 and TRBJ2-7; the TCRdb D gene call, TRBD1, has no DNA to confirm it. Sequenced input: naive CXCR3- CD8+ T cells from blood. Described subset: CD45RO-CCR7+CD27+CD95- naive CD8+ T cells lacking CXCR3 (TNR3-). The CDR3 spells CASSESRDTTHDEQYF.